These T cell receptor beta chains were read from a single sample in a study of PD-1 blockade in classical Hodgkin lymphoma. Assay used: immunoSEQ multiplex PCR; TCRdb lists only in-frame clones, some missing. Of about 90,000 clones listed, 90% are singletons. Sample: peripheral blood mononuclear cells (PBMCs), taken before the fourth cycle of nivolumab. Receptor source: a human donor with classical Hodgkin lymphoma. The CDR3 runs from the conserved cysteine through the conserved F or W. The D gene is left open where the match is weak. Not all rows give a size; the values are once, few, many and, for expanded clones, a class.

TRBJ2-7 NA TRBV11-2 TRBD1 TGTGCCAGCAACACCGACAGGGGAGGCTACGAGCAGTACTTC CASNTDRGGYEQYF
TRBJ2-3 NA TRBV27 NA TGTGCCAGCAGTTTTGGGAATACGCAGTATTTT CASSFGNTQYF
TRBJ2-3 once TRBV7-9 NA TGTGCCAGCAGCTTAGGTACGGGGGGCCTCACAGATACGCAGTATTTT CASSLGTGGLTDTQYF
TRBJ1-1 NA TRBV4-1 NA TGCGCCAGCAGCCAAGAATGGGGACTCCTCGGTGAAGCTTTCTTT CASSQEWGLLGEAFF
TRBJ1-2 NA TRBV5-4 NA TGTGCCAGCAGCCCGGAACCTAACTATGGCTACACCTTC CASSPEPNYGYTF
TRBJ1-6 once TRBV30 TRBD1 TGTGCCTGGAGTTCAACAGGGGTTTCACCCCTCCACTTT CAWSSTGVSPLHF
TRBJ2-4 once TRBV27 TRBD2 TGTGCCAGCAGTTCCGGGACTAGCGGGGGGGGAAACATTCAGTACTTC CASSSGTSGGGNIQYF
TRBJ1-5 NA TRBV19 NA TGTGCCAGCAGCCCTGGGGTGGGGAACGATCAGCCCCAGCATTTT CASSPGVGNDQPQHF
TRBJ1-1 few TRBV9 NA TGTGCCAGCAGCCCCGGACGGTCGTCCCTGAACACTGAAGCTTTCTTT CASSPGRSSLNTEAFF
TRBJ2-3 NA TRBV6-1 NA TGTGCCAGCACCCTATTGAGTTCCACAGATACGCAGTATTTT CASTLLSSTDTQYF
TRBJ2-7 NA TRBV6-6 NA TGTGCCAGCAGACCTGGACAGATCCACGAGCAGTACTTC CASRPGQIHEQYF
TRBJ2-7 NA TRBV7-2 NA TGTGCCAGCAGCTTTAGTCCAGCCTACGAGCAGTACTTC CASSFSPAYEQYF
TRBJ1-3 few TRBV15 TRBD1 TGTGCCACCAGCACCCGGACAGGGGCGGAAAACACCATATATTTT CATSTRTGAENTIYF
TRBJ1-2 NA TRBV11-2 NA TGTGCCAGCAGCTTAGATCGATACAACTATGGCTACACCTTC CASSLDRYNYGYTF
TRBJ2-6 NA TRBV27 NA TGTGCCAGCAGTTTATTAGGCAGGGAATCTGGGGCCAACGTCCTGACTTTC CASSLLGRESGANVLTF
TRBJ2-2 NA TRBV6-6 TRBD1 TGTGCCAGCAGTTGGACAGGGGACACCGGGGAGCTGTTTTTT CASSWTGDTGELFF
TRBJ2-5 NA TRBV7-9 TRBD1 TGTGCCAGCAGCTTAGCGGGACAGGGTACCGAGACCCAGTACTTC CASSLAGQGTETQYF
TRBJ2-1 NA TRBV7-3 TRBD2 TGTGCCAGCAGCTTAAATCCCCTAGCGGGGCTCTACAATGAGCAGTTCTTC CASSLNPLAGLYNEQFF
TRBJ2-7 NA TRBV7-7 NA TGTGCCAGCAGCCCAGTCGGGGGTGGCGAGCAGTACTTC CASSPVGGGEQYF
TRBJ1-1 NA TRBV12-5 NA TGTGCTAGTGGTTTGGACTTTCAGGGGAACACTGAAGCTTTCTTT CASGLDFQGNTEAFF
TRBJ1-5 NA TRBV6-5 NA TGTGCCAGCAGCCGACCCGGCAATCAGCCCCAGCATTTT CASSRPGNQPQHF
TRBJ1-1 NA TRBV19 NA TGTGCCAGTAGCGGGGGGGTAGTGGCCCAGAACACTGAAGCTTTCTTT CASSGGVVAQNTEAFF